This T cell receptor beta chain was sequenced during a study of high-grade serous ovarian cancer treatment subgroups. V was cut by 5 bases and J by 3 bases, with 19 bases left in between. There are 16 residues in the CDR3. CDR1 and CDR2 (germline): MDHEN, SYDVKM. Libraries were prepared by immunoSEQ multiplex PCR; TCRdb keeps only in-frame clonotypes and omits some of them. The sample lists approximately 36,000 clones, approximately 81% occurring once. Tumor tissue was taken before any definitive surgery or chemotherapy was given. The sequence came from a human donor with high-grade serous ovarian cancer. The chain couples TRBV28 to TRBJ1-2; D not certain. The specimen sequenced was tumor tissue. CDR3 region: CASSGAGPPSYYGYTF. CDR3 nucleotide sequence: TGTGCCAGCAGTGGAGCGGGTCCACCCTCGTACTATGGCTACACCTTC.